The 30 T cell receptor beta chains below all came from one sample that was sequenced in a study of OX40 agonist ivuxolimab in advanced cancers. Assay used: immunoSEQ multiplex PCR; TCRdb lists only in-frame clones, some missing. The table has 60,000 to 75,000 clones, around 82% seen once; the top ten hold 6% to 9.5%. The sample consisted of CD4+ or CD8+ T cells sorted from blood, taken in a trial of the OX40 agonist ivuxolimab. The receptors derive from an adult with an advanced solid tumor such as melanoma, head and neck, liver or kidney cancer.

V gene TRBV5-1 combines with J gene TRBJ2-7, with 7 bases identical to TRBD2. Germline assignment: CDR1 SGHRS and CDR2 YFSETQ. The CDR3 consists of 16 residues. The V and J ends lost 0 bases and 6 bases, in that order; junction bases with no gene match: 12. DNA for the CDR3: TGCGCCAGCAGCTTGGCGGGGGGTGGGTTCAGCGGCGAGCAGTACTTC. It translates to CASSLAGGGFSGEQYF.

This clone was seen only a few times. The gene calls are TRBV2 and TRBJ2-3; no reliable D call. V was clipped by 11 bases and J by 5 bases, with 20 bases between them. The CDR3 has 14 residues. Germline CDR1 reads SNHLY; CDR2 reads FYNNEI. The CDR3 loop is CAGRTATTRDTQYF. The CDR3 DNA is TGTGCCGGACGCACCGCGACAACCCGAGATACGCAGTATTTT.

This chain uses TRBV5-1 with TRBJ2-3, with 9 bases fitting TRBD1. The V segment lost 4 bases and the J segment 6 bases; nucleotides outside the gene matches: 9. Germline values: CDR1 SGHRS, CDR2 YFSETQ. The CDR3 runs 15 residues. The CDR3 sequence is CASSPGQGSWDTQYF. For the CDR3, the DNA is TGCGCCAGCAGCCCGGGACAGGGCAGCTGGGATACGCAGTATTTT.

The sample holds one count of this clone. For the CDR3, the DNA is TGTGCCAGCCAGAGGTCCACGCAGGATGAAAAACTGTTTTTT. Amino acids: CASQRSTQDEKLFF. V is TRBV4-2 and J is TRBJ1-4; D unclear. Per germline, CDR1 LGHNA and CDR2 YNFKEQ. There are 14 residues in the CDR3. V was clipped by 8 bases and J by 6 bases, with 16 bases between them.

Written as DNA, the CDR3 is TGTGCCAGCAGCTTAAGGGCTTCCAGCAATGAGCAGTTCTTC. Its translation: CASSLRASSNEQFF. The rearrangement links TRBV11-3 to TRBJ2-1; D ambiguous. The CDR3 is 14 amino acids. Germline values: CDR1 SGHNT, CDR2 YENEEA. V was pared by 2 bases and J by 6 bases, with 11 bases between.

The chain has TRBV4-3 and TRBJ2-1, with D possibly matching TRBD1 (5 bases). Trimming removed 0 bases at V and 10 bases at J, with 10 bases between. The CDR3 is made up of 13 amino acids. Germline V CDR1 and CDR2: LGHNA, YSLEER. The CDR3 loop is CASSQDRGWEQFF. CDR3 nucleotide sequence: TGCGCCAGCAGCCAAGATAGGGGTTGGGAGCAGTTCTTC.

V gene TRBV29-1 combines with J gene TRBJ1-5; TRBD1 matches 7 bases. The CDR3 covers 14 residues. The V gene end was trimmed by 6 bases and the J gene end by 4 bases; junction bases not matched to a gene: 9. Germline CDR1 is SQVTM and CDR2 is ANQGSEA. The CDR3 is CSVMEGAGNQPQHF. CDR3 coding DNA: TGCAGCGTGATGGAGGGGGCCGGGAATCAGCCCCAGCATTTT.

This clone was seen once. The V gene is TRBV12-5, the J gene TRBJ2-1; D is unclear. This CDR3 has 13 amino acids. Germline loops: CDR1 LGHNT, CDR2 FRNRAP. Trimming stripped 4 bases from V and 6 bases from J, with 10 bases between. Here the CDR3 reads CASGSAGVNEQFF. CDR3 coding DNA: TGTGCTAGTGGTTCGGCTGGGGTCAATGAGCAGTTCTTC.

In its sample, this clone was seen a few times. The V gene is TRBV4-1, the J gene TRBJ1-5; no reliable D call. Trimming stripped 3 bases from V and 5 bases from J, with 8 bases between. Germline V gene data show CDR1 as MGHRA and CDR2 as YSYEKL. The CDR3 consists of 13 residues. The CDR3 DNA follows: TGCGCCAGCAGCCACGTCCGGGATCAGCCCCAGCATTTT. Its translation: CASSHVRDQPQHF.

The chain employs TRBV6-5 and TRBJ2-6; D is undetermined. This CDR3 has 14 amino acids. V was clipped by 6 bases and J by 1 base, with 7 bases between them. Germline CDR1 reads MNHEY; CDR2 reads SVGAGI. The CDR3 DNA sequence: TGTGCCAGCAGGGTGGGTTCTGGGGCCAACGTCCTGACTTTC. Translated: CASRVGSGANVLTF.

This clone was seen only a few times. The CDR3 spells CASRLTTSASSYNEQFF. CDR3 nucleotides: TGTGCCAGCAGGCTTACGACTAGCGCGAGCTCCTACAATGAGCAGTTCTTC. The rearrangement joins TRBV11-3 to TRBJ2-1, with 8 positions matching TRBD2. The germline V gene encodes CDR1 SGHNT and CDR2 YENEEA. V dropped 6 bases and J dropped 0; count of bases not matched to a gene: 10. The CDR3 has 17 residues.

The chain carries TRBV7-9 and TRBJ1-3, with 7 bases aligning to TRBD1. Germline V CDR1 and CDR2: SEHNR, FQNEAQ (reference sequence). The V segment lost 4 bases and the J segment 0 bases; nucleotides outside the gene matches: 6. CDR3 length: 16 amino acids. The CDR3 bases are TGTGCCAGCAGCTCGTGGGACAGAAGCTCTGGAAACACCATATATTTT. Translating gives CASSSWDRSSGNTIYF.

The chain employs TRBV28 and TRBJ1-2, with D perhaps matching TRBD1 (6 bases). The V gene's germline CDR1 is MDHEN and CDR2 SYDVKM. The length of the CDR3 is 16 residues. V gave up 2 bases and J gave up 6 bases, with 19 bases separating them. The CDR3 protein is CASSLQTGLKGNGYTF. Here the CDR3 DNA reads TGTGCCAGCAGTTTACAGACAGGCTTAAAGGGTAATGGCTACACCTTC.

This chain links TRBV5-1 with TRBJ2-1, with a weak D call TRBD1 (6 bases). Germline V gives CDR1 SGHRS, CDR2 YFSETQ. This CDR3 is built from 12 residues. With 1 base removed from V and 10 bases from J, the gap between germline ends came to 9 bases. In DNA form, the CDR3 reads TGCGCCAGCAGCTTGCCCAGGGGAGAGCAGTTCTTC. Its protein is CASSLPRGEQFF.

The chain is built from TRBV9 and TRBJ2-2; 10 bases map to TRBD1. Per germline, CDR1 SGDLS and CDR2 YYNGEE. With V trimmed by 3 bases and J by 6 bases, 8 bases remained unmatched. This CDR3 contains 16 residues. CDR3 sequence reads: CASSARDRGVAGELFF. The CDR3 nucleotides read TGTGCCAGCAGCGCCCGGGACAGGGGAGTCGCCGGGGAGCTGTTTTTT.

The chain uses TRBV6-1 and TRBJ1-2; D possibly corresponds to TRBD1 (6 bases). V was pared by 3 bases and J by 1 base, with 15 bases between. CDR1 is MNHNS and CDR2 is SASEGT in the germline V gene. The CDR3 has 16 amino acids. For the CDR3, the DNA is TGTGCCAGCAGTGACTTTGCGGCAGGGGTTAACTATGGCTACACCTTC. This translates into CASSDFAAGVNYGYTF.

The chain has TRBV11-2 and TRBJ2-1; TRBD1 matches 10 bases. CDR3 size: 15 residues. CDR1 SGHAT and CDR2 FQNNGV come from the germline V gene. V dropped 3 bases and J dropped 6; count of bases not matched to a gene: 5. The CDR3: CASSFQTGGINEQFF. The CDR3 DNA reads TGTGCCAGCAGCTTCCAGACAGGGGGCATCAATGAGCAGTTCTTC.

Notes on this clone: Germline is not matched at one junction end, which may reflect a read error. This rearrangement joins TRBV6-6 to TRBJ2-7, with 8 bases lining up with TRBD1. The CDR3 consists of 11 residues. Germline CDR1 reads MNHNY; CDR2 reads SVGAGI (reference sequence). The CDR3 region is CASSSTGDPTF. The CDR3 DNA sequence: TGTGCCAGCAGTTCGACAGGGGACCCCACTTTC.

Regarding this clone: At the DNA level, this CDR3 is encoded by other sequences in the same sample as well. The rearrangement joins TRBV5-1 to TRBJ1-3; D possibly corresponds to TRBD1 (5 bases). V was cut by 4 bases and J by 4 bases, with 21 bases left in between. This CDR3 contains 17 residues. Germline V lookup: CDR1 SGHRS, CDR2 YFSETQ. CDR3 protein: CASSAGTTGQAGNTIYF. The CDR3 DNA follows: TGCGCCAGCAGCGCGGGGACTACGGGTCAAGCCGGAAACACCATATATTTT.

CDR3 protein: CASSPGPGAGYTF. Written as DNA, the CDR3 is TGTGCCAGCAGCCCAGGACCGGGGGCTGGCTACACCTTC. The V and J genes are TRBV14 and TRBJ1-2; D perhaps matches TRBD1 (6 bases). Trimming took off 4 bases at V and 7 bases at J, with 13 bases between the two ends. Germline CDR1 and CDR2: SGHDN and FVKESK. The CDR3 totals 13 residues.

This rearrangement joins TRBV28 to TRBJ2-1; TRBD1 aligns across 7 bases. The CDR3 covers 12 residues. Germline lookup yields CDR1 MDHEN and CDR2 SYDVKM. J lost 14 bases, V lost 4 bases, and 8 bases had no gene match. CDR3 in DNA: TGTGCCAGCAGTTCCCGACAGGGAAGGGAGTTCTTC. This sequence encodes CASSSRQGREFF.

CDR3 region: CASRTGEREQYF. Here the CDR3 DNA reads TGTGCCAGCAGGACAGGGGAGAGGGAGCAGTACTTC. This sequence joins TRBV6-5 and TRBJ2-7, with 8 bases identical to TRBD1. The CDR3 runs 12 residues. V was pared by 6 bases and J by 7 bases, with 5 bases of the junction left unmatched. Germline V lookup: CDR1 MNHEY, CDR2 SVGAGI.

V gene TRBV28 combines with J gene TRBJ1-5; D is ambiguous. Trimming removed 2 bases from V and 6 bases from J, with 11 bases in between. CDR3 length equals 14 residues. Germline V gene lookup returns CDR1 MDHEN and CDR2 SYDVKM. This chain's CDR3 is CASSLRRFPQPQHF. The CDR3, as DNA: TGTGCCAGCAGTTTACGAAGGTTCCCTCAGCCCCAGCATTTT.

This chain links TRBV5-1 with TRBJ2-7; D could derive from TRBD1 or TRBD2 (5 bases each). V lost 1 base, J lost 0 bases, and 8 bases lay in between. This CDR3 is built from 14 residues. CDR1 SGHRS and CDR2 YFSETQ come from the germline V gene. The CDR3 is CASSLSGSSYEQYF. The DNA of the CDR3 is TGCGCCAGCAGCTTGTCAGGGAGCTCCTACGAGCAGTACTTC.

This clone appeared a few times. The chain carries TRBV19 and TRBJ1-1; tentatively, D is TRBD1 (6 bases). Germline CDR1 LNHDA, CDR2 SQIVND (reference sequence). V lost 1 base and J 4 bases, leaving 16 bases between the germline ends. This CDR3 contains 16 residues. In DNA form, the CDR3 reads TGTGCCAGTAGTATAGTTTTTGGGGGGCTTGGCACTGAAGCTTTCTTT. Its protein product is CASSIVFGGLGTEAFF.

The chain combines TRBV5-8 with TRBJ1-2; a possible D gene is TRBD1 (5 bases). The length of the CDR3 is 13 residues. Deletions cut 0 bases from V and 8 bases from J, with 11 bases between. Per the germline V gene, CDR1 is SGHTS and CDR2 is YDEGEE. This chain's CDR3 is CASSLARGVGYTF. In DNA, the CDR3 is TGTGCCAGCAGCTTGGCCCGAGGGGTCGGCTACACCTTC.

The chain links TRBV14 to TRBJ2-1; 10 bases line up with TRBD1. This CDR3 comprises 15 residues. CDR1 and CDR2 (germline): SGHDN, FVKESK. J gave up 2 bases and V 6 bases, and 4 bases lay outside the gene matches. The CDR3 coding sequence is TGTGCCAGCAGGCGGACAGGGGGGGCCTACAATGAGCAGTTCTTC. Protein product: CASRRTGGAYNEQFF.

The J gene is TRBJ1-2, the V gene TRBV4-1, with a possible D match to TRBD1 (5 bases). CDR3 size: 15 residues. V was shortened by 0 bases and J by 8 bases, with 16 bases between the two germline ends. Germline CDR1 reads MGHRA; CDR2 reads YSYEKL. CDR3 sequence reads: CASSQDLGREGGYTF. CDR3 DNA: TGCGCCAGCAGCCAAGATCTCGGCAGGGAGGGCGGCTACACCTTC.

This clone has only a few counts. The genes are TRBV13 and TRBJ2-1; TRBD2 agrees at 16 bases. This CDR3 region has 19 residues. Germline lookup yields CDR1 PRHDT and CDR2 FYEKMQ (reference sequence). Trimming took 5 bases from V and 2 from J; bases not matched to a gene: 9. DNA of the CDR3: TGTGCCAGCAGCCCTGGGGGACTAGCGGGGGGGCCGCCCTACAATGAGCAGTTCTTC. It yields the protein CASSPGGLAGGPPYNEQFF.

The gene calls are TRBV11-2 and TRBJ1-3; TRBD1 matches at 10 bases. Germline CDR1 is SGHAT and CDR2 is FQNNGV. V shed 6 bases and J 5 bases; nucleotides not matched to a gene: 7. The CDR3 runs to 15 residues. CDR3 residues: CASRGTGEDRNTIYF. The CDR3 DNA reads TGTGCCAGCAGGGGGACAGGGGAAGATCGAAACACCATATATTTT.